This T cell receptor beta chain was profiled in a study of T cells in Graves' hyperthyroidism and ophthalmopathy. For this clonotype: The antigen is not known.

Findings of the study overall: Most thyroid clonotypes that were expanded above 0.001 also turned up in blood.

The source material, RNA transcripts, was used to amplify TCR beta CDR3 regions. First-round RT-PCR of the TCR CDR3 relied on the HTBI primer set. A single record per CDR3 protein comes from TCRdb applying MiXCR to the multiplex PCR reads. The repertoire holds 500,000 to 600,000 distinct CDR3 sequences, with 46% as singletons. Germline trimming cut 6 bases from V and 6 bases from J; bases unmatched to any gene: 11. The CDR3 totals 16 residues. Germline CDR1 and CDR2: SGHVS and FQNEAQ. The chain couples TRBV7-8 to TRBJ2-7; TRBD2 agrees at 13 bases. The clonotype originates from an adult woman with Graves' disease, either hyperthyroidism or ophthalmopathy (not recorded which). The sequenced material came from peripheral blood or thyroid tissue (not recorded which). The CDR3 reads CASRKEGGLAGIEQYF. CDR3 nucleotide sequence: TGTGCCAGCAGGAAAGAGGGGGGACTAGCGGGGATCGAGCAGTACTTC. The full variable domain, with the rest looked up from reference TRBV7-8 and TRBJ2-7, is GAGVSQSPRYKVAKRGQDVALRCDPISGHVSLFWYQQALGQGPEFLTYFQNEAQLDKSGLPSDRFFAERPEGSVSTLKIQRTQQEDSAVYLCASRKEGGLAGIEQYFGPGTRLTVT.